Below are 3 T cell receptor beta chains sequenced from a single sample in a study of cytomegalovirus exposure and HLA in healthy donors. PCR employed 60 Vbeta and 13 Jbeta primers. Some clones are missing from TCRdb's copy, which holds only in-frame ones; the method was immunoSEQ multiplex PCR. Of about 110,000 clones in the sample, 82% were seen once. Sequencing was carried out using PBMCs. All receptors come from a man younger than 40 in good health and CMV-seropositive.

This clone was counted a few times. V usage is TRBV5-4 and J usage is TRBJ2-3, with TRBD2 identical over 8 bases. Germline-derived CDR1 and CDR2 are SGHNT and YYREEE (reference sequence). This CDR3 comprises 16 residues. V gave up 2 bases and J gave up 1 base; unmatched junction bases: 6. CDR3 in DNA: TGTGCCAGCAGCTTTTTCCCGACTAGCGGCACAGATACGCAGTATTTT. As protein: CASSFFPTSGTDTQYF. Full variable domain (missing parts from reference TRBV5-4 and TRBJ2-3): ETGVTQSPTHLIKTRGQQVTLRCSSQSGHNTVSWYQQALGQGPQFIFQYYREEENGRGNFPPRFSGLQFPNYSSELNVNALELDDSALYLCASSFFPTSGTDTQYFGPGTRLTVL.

The chain employs TRBV2 and TRBJ2-1, with a tentative D call TRBD2 (5 bases). Germline V lookup: CDR1 SNHLY, CDR2 FYNNEI. V was clipped by 2 bases and J by 0 bases, with 11 bases between them. This CDR3 spans 16 amino acids. The CDR3: CASSEIGVSSYNEQFF. The CDR3, as DNA: TGTGCCAGCAGTGAAATCGGGGTAAGCTCCTACAATGAGCAGTTCTTC.

This rearrangement joins TRBV7-9 to TRBJ2-4; D is perhaps TRBD2 (5 bases). Germline V gene lookup returns CDR1 SEHNR and CDR2 FQNEAQ (reference sequence). V was pared by 4 bases and J by 2 bases, with 12 bases between. The CDR3 totals 15 residues. The CDR3 sequence: CASSSYEGTKNIQYF. In DNA form, the CDR3 reads TGTGCCAGCAGCTCCTACGAGGGAACCAAAAACATTCAGTACTTC.